The clone carrying this TCR beta chain showed up just a few times. This entry is derived from a study of blood T cell repertoires in COVID-19. The CDR3 covers 14 residues. Per germline, CDR1 SGHNT and CDR2 YYREEE (reference sequence). V lost 0 bases to trimming and J lost 4 bases, with 11 bases between them. Authors' methods: Amplifying reference gene primers gave estimates of nucleated cell counts. Data came from immunoSEQ multiplex PCR; TCRdb stores just in-frame clones and leaves some out. The DNA was the basis for D and trimming; V, J and clone size are from that table. The profile covers 150,000 or so clones, with over 80% appearing a single time and about an eighth taken by the ten largest.

The sample taken for sequencing was peripheral blood. The clonotype was recovered from a man between 65 and 85 years old who had recovered from COVID-19. This sequence joins TRBV5-4 and TRBJ2-7; D may be TRBD1 (6 bases). For the CDR3, the DNA is TGTGCCAGCAGCTTGGTAGGACAGACTTACGAGCAGTACTTC. As protein: CASSLVGQTYEQYF.